This TCR beta chain derives from a study of CD8 T cells in Susac syndrome. CD8+ and CD4+ T cells from blood underwent TCR beta sequencing. The patients who served as multiple sclerosis controls were treatment-naive and had stable or active relapsing-remitting disease that fulfilled the revised McDonald criteria. TEMRA cells were FACS-enriched, with CD8+ and CD4+ T cells isolated negatively. The CDR3 totals 13 residues. Germline V gives CDR1 SGHRS, CDR2 YFSETQ. The V end was cut by 3 bases, the J end by 3 bases, with 9 bases between. Reverse transcription of about 0.45 to 1 ug RNA used random hexamers. The authors amplified TCR beta CDR3 across 54 Vbeta and 13 Jbeta using immunoSEQ multiplex PCR. TCRdb re-called the immunoSEQ multiplex PCR reads through MiXCR, storing one row per CDR3 protein. The table shows roughly 300,000 distinct CDR3 sequences, with approximately 81% occurring only once.

Sequenced material: CD8+ T cells from PBMCs. The clonotype comes from a human donor with multiple sclerosis. The chain employs TRBV5-1 and TRBJ2-5; perhaps TRBD1 as D (5 bases). The CDR3 protein is CASSYLGEETQYF. The DNA for the CDR3 is TGCGCCAGCAGCTACCTAGGGGAAGAGACCCAGTACTTC.